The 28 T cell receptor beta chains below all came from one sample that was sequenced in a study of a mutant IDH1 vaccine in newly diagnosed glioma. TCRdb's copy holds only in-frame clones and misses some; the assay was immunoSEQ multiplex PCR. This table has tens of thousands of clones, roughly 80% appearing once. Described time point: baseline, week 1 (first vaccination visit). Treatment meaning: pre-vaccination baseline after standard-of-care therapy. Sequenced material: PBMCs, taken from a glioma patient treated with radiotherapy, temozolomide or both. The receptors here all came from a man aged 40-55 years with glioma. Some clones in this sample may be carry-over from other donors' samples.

The CDR3 sequence is CASSHLKGEAFF. The CDR3 bases are TGCGCCAGCAGCCACCTGAAGGGGGAAGCTTTCTTT. V usage is TRBV4-1 and J usage is TRBJ1-1; tentative D call: TRBD1 (5 bases). Looked up from germline, CDR1 is MGHRA and CDR2 is YSYEKL. The germline V and J ends were trimmed by 3 bases and 8 bases, with 10 bases remaining between them. The CDR3 sequence is 12 residues long.

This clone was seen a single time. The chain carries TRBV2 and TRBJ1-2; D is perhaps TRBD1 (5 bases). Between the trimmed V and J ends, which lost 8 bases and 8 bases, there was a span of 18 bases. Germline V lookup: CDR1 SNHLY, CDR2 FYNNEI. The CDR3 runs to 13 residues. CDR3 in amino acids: CASRSEGMGGYTF. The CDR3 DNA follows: TGTGCCAGCCGCAGTGAGGGGATGGGCGGCTACACCTTC. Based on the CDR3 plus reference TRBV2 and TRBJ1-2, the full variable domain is EPEVTQTPSHQVTQMGQEVILRCVPISNHLYFYWYRQILGQKVEFLVSFYNNEISEKSEIFDDQFSVERPDGSNFTLKIRSTKLEDSAMYFCASRSEGMGGYTFGSGTRLTVV.

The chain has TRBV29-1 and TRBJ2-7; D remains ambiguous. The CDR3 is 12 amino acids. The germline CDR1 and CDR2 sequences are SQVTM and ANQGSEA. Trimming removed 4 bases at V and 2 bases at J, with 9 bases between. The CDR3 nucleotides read TGCAGCGTTGCTCTAGGGCCCTACGAGCAGTACTTC. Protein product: CSVALGPYEQYF.

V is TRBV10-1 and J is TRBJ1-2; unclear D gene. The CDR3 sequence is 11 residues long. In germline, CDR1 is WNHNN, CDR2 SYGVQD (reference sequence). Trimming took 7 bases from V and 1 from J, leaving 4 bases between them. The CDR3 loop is CASNGNYGYTF. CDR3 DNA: TGCGCCAGCAATGGTAACTATGGCTACACCTTC.

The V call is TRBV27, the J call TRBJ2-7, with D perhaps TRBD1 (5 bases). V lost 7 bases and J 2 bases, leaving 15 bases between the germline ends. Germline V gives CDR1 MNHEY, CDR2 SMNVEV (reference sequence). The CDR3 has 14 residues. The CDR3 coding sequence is TGTGCCAGCACTCCAAGTGGGGCAGCCTACGAGCAGTACTTC. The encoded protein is CASTPSGAAYEQYF.

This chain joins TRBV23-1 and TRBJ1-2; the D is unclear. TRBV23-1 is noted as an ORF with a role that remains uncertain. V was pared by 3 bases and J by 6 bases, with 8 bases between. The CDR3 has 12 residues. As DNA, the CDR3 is TGCGCCAGCAGTCAGCAGGCCGATGGCTACACCTTC. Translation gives CASSQQADGYTF.

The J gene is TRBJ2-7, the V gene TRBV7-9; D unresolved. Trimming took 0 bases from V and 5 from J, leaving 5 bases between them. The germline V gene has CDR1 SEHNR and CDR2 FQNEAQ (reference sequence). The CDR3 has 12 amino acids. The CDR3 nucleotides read TGTGCCAGCAGCTTAGCGTTGAACGAGCAGTACTTC. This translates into CASSLALNEQYF.

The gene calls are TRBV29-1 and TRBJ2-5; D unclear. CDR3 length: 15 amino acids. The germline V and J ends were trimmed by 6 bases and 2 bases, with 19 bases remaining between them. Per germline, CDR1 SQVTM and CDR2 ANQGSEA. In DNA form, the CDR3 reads TGCAGCGTCGCCGCTCCTTGGACCGCTCAAGAGACCCAGTACTTC. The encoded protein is CSVAAPWTAQETQYF.

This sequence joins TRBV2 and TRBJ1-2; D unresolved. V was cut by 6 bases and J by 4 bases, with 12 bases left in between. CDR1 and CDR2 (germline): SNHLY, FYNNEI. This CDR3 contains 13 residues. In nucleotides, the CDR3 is TGTGCCAGCAGCACCCTCGAAACCTATGGCTACACCTTC. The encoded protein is CASSTLETYGYTF.

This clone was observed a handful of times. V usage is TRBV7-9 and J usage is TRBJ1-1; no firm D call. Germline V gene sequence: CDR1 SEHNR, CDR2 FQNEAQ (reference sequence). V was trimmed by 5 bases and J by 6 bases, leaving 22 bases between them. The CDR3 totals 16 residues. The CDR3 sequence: CASSQRRQTGSAEAFF. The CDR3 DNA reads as TGTGCCAGCAGCCAGCGCCGGCAGACGGGTAGTGCTGAAGCTTTCTTT.

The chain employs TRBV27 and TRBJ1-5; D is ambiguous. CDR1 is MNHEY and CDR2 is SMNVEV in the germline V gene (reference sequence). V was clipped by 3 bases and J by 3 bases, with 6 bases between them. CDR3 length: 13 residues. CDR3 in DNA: TGTGCCAGCAGTTTCCGAAACAATCAGCCCCAGCATTTT. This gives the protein CASSFRNNQPQHF.

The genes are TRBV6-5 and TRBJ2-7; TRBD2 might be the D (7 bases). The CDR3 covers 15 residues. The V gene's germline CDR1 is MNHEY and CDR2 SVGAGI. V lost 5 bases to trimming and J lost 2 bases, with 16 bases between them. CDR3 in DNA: TGTGCCAGCAGTACACAGGGAGGGGCAGCCTACGAGCAGTACTTC. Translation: CASSTQGGAAYEQYF.

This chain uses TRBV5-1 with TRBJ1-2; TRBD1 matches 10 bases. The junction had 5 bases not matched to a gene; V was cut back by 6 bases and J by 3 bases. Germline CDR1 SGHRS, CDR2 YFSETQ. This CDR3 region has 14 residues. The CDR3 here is CASNPGQGYYGYTF. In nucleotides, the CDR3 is TGCGCCAGCAATCCGGGACAGGGGTACTATGGCTACACCTTC.

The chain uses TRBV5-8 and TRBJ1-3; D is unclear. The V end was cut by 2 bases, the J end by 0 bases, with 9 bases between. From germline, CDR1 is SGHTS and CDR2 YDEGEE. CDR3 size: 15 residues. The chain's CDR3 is CASSFRGNSGNTIYF. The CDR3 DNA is TGTGCCAGCAGCTTTCGTGGTAACTCTGGAAACACCATATATTTT.

The CDR3 sequence: CASSSRDSSSGANVLTF. CDR3 DNA sequence: TGTGCCAGCAGCTCCCGGGACAGCAGCTCTGGGGCCAACGTCCTGACTTTC. The chain is built from TRBV7-8 and TRBJ2-6, with 7 nucleotides matching TRBD1. Germline lookup yields CDR1 SGHVS and CDR2 FQNEAQ. Trimming took 4 bases from V and 0 from J; bases not matched to a gene: 6. The CDR3 totals 17 residues.

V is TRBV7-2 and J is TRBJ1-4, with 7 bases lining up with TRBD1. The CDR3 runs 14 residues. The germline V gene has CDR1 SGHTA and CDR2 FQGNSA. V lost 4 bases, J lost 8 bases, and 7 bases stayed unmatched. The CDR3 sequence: CASSSTGNREKLFF. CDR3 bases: TGTGCCAGCAGCTCGACAGGGAATCGCGAAAAACTGTTTTTT. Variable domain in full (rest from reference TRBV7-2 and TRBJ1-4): GAGVSQSPSNKVTEKGKDVELRCDPISGHTALYWYRQSLGQGLEFLIYFQGNSAPDKSGLPSDRFSAERTGGSVSTLTIQRTQQEDSAVYLCASSSTGNREKLFFGSGTQLSVL.

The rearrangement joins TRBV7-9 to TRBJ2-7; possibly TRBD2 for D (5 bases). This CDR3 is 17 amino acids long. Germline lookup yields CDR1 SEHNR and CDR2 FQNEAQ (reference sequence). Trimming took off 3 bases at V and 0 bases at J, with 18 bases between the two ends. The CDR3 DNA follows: TGTGCCAGCAGCTTGCCCCGATTCGGGGAGAGCTCCTACGAGCAGTACTTC. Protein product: CASSLPRFGESSYEQYF.

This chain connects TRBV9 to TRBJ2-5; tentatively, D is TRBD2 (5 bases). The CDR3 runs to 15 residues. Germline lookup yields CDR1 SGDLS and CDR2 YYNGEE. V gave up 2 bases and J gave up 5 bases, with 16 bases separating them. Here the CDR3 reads CASSVRGNSGETQYF. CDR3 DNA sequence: TGTGCCAGCAGCGTCCGGGGAAACTCGGGGGAGACCCAGTACTTC.

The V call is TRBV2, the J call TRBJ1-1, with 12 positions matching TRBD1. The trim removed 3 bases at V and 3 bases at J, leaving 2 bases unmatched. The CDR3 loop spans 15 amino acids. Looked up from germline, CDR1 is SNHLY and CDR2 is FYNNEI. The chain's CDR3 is CASSEGQGAYTEAFF. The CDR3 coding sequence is TGTGCCAGCAGTGAGGGACAGGGGGCTTACACTGAAGCTTTCTTT. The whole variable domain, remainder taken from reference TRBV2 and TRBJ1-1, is EPEVTQTPSHQVTQMGQEVILRCVPISNHLYFYWYRQILGQKVEFLVSFYNNEISEKSEIFDDQFSVERPDGSNFTLKIRSTKLEDSAMYFCASSEGQGAYTEAFFGQGTRLTVV.

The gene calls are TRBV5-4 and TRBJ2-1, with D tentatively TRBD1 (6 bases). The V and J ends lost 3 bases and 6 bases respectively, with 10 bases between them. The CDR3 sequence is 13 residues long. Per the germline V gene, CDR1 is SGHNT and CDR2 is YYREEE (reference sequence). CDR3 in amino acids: CASSSQGGNEQFF. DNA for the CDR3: TGTGCCAGCAGCTCCCAAGGGGGCAATGAGCAGTTCTTC.

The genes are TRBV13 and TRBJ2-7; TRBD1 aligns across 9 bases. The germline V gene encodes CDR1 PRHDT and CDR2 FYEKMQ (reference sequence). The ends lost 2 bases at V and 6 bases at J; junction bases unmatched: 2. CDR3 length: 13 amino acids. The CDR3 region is CASSLRTGVEQYF. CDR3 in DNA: TGTGCCAGCAGCTTACGGACAGGGGTCGAGCAGTACTTC.

CDR3 sequence: CASSPWDSSYNEQFF. For the CDR3, the DNA is TGCGCCAGCAGCCCATGGGACAGTTCCTACAATGAGCAGTTCTTC. J is TRBJ2-1 and V is TRBV4-1, with 7 bases that match TRBD1. CDR1 is MGHRA and CDR2 is YSYEKL in the germline V gene. CDR3 length: 15 amino acids. The V and J ends lost 4 bases and 1 base, in that order; junction bases with no gene match: 4.

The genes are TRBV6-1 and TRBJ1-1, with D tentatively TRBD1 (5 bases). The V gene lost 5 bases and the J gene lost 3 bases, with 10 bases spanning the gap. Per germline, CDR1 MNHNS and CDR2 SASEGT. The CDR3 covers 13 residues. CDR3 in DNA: TGTGCCAGCAGTACCATAGGGGACACTGAAGCTTTCTTT. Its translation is CASSTIGDTEAFF.

CDR3 nucleotides: TGCGCCAGCAGCCAAGATGGAAGGGTCACTGAAGCTTTCTTT. It encodes CASSQDGRVTEAFF. The rearrangement joins TRBV4-1 to TRBJ1-1; no clear D. Germline-derived CDR1 and CDR2 are MGHRA and YSYEKL. The CDR3 spans 14 residues. V shed 0 bases and J shed 4 bases, with 9 bases lying between them.

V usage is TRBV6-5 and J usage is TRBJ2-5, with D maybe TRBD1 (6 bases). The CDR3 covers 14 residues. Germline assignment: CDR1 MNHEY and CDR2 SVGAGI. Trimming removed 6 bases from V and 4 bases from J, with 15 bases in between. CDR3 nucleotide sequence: TGTGCCAGCAGCCCGGCCCACAGGGTAGAGACCCAGTACTTC. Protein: CASSPAHRVETQYF.

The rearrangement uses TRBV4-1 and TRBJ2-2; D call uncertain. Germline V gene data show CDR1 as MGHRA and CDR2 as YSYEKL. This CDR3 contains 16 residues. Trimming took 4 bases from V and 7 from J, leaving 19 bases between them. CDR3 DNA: TGCGCCAGCAGCCCCGTGCGCCCCGGTGGAGACGGGGAGCTGTTTTTT. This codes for CASSPVRPGGDGELFF.

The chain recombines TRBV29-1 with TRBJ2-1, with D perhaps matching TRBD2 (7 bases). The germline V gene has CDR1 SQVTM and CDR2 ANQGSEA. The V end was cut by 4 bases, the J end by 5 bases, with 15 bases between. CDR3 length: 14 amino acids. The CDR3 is CSVAAGALNNEQFF. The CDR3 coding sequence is TGCAGCGTTGCCGCGGGGGCCCTCAACAATGAGCAGTTCTTC.

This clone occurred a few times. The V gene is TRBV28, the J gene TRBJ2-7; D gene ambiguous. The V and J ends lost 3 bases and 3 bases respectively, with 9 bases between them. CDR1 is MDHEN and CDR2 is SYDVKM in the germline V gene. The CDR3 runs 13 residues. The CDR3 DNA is TGTGCCAGCAGTTTCGGACCGCTCTACGAGCAGTACTTC. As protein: CASSFGPLYEQYF. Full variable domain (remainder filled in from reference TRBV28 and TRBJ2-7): DVKVTQSSRYLVKRTGEKVFLECVQDMDHENMFWYRQDPGLGLRLIYFSYDVKMKEKGDIPEGYSVSREKKERFSLILESASTNQTSMYLCASSFGPLYEQYFGPGTRLTVT.